This is a list of T cell receptor beta chains from one sample in a study of human T cells and chemical hapten exposure. TCRdb processed the RACE reads anew with MiXCR; each CDR3 protein has one entry. The top ten hold approximately 2.3% of the sample, which has approximately 400,000 distinct CDR3 sequences, roughly 4.8% seen once. The material sequenced was whole blood, taken in connection with sensitization to the hapten diphenylcyclopropenone (DPC). The receptors stem from a woman in her forties or fifties with alopecia areata. Some clones in this sample may be carry-over from other donors' samples. Both conserved end residues are part of each CDR3. D genes are given only for firm matches. Only some rows state a clone size, as once, few, many or a class for expanded clones.

v_gene,abundance,d_gene,j_gene,CDR3nt,CDR3aa
TRBV29-1,many,NA,TRBJ2-1,TGCAGCTATTCAGGTACACTCCACGGGGAGCAGTTCTTC,CSYSGTLHGEQFF
TRBV6-2/TRBV6-3,many,NA,TRBJ1-5,TGTGCCAGCAGTCCGCTAGGGGCAACCCAGCATTTT,CASSPLGATQHF
TRBV12-3/TRBV12-4,NA,TRBD1,TRBJ1-5,TGTGCCAGCAGTTTGACAGGGGGGGGTCAGCCCCAGCATTTT,CASSLTGGGQPQHF
TRBV4-1,NA,NA,TRBJ1-2,TGCGCCAGCACCAGGTGGGGGGGTTCTGGCTACACCTTC,CASTRWGGSGYTF
TRBV7-2,many,TRBD2,TRBJ2-3,TGTGCCAGCAGCTTGCCTAGCGGGAGCGGGGGGAGCGGAGATACGCAGTATTTT,CASSLPSGSGGSGDTQYF
TRBV27,many,TRBD1,TRBJ2-4,TGTGCCAGCAGAATGACAGGGCTAGCCAAAAACATTCAGTACTTC,CASRMTGLAKNIQYF
TRBV7-9,many,TRBD1,TRBJ2-1,TGTGCCAGCGGTGACAGGGCGGCCTACAATGAGCAGTTCTTC,CASGDRAAYNEQFF
TRBV6-2/TRBV6-3,many,NA,TRBJ1-1,TGTGCCAGCAGGGACTCCATTCAAGACGCTTTCTTT,CASRDSIQDAFF
TRBV12-3/TRBV12-4,many,TRBD1,TRBJ1-2,TGTGCCAGCAGTATACCGGGACAGGCTAGCTATGGCTACACCTTC,CASSIPGQASYGYTF
TRBV11-2,NA,NA,TRBJ2-3,TGTGCCAGCAGCTTAGATCCTAGCAACGCAGATACGCAGTATTTT,CASSLDPSNADTQYF
TRBV6-2/TRBV6-3,few,NA,TRBJ2-3,TGTGCCAGCAGTTACGACAAGGCTAGCACAGATACGCAGTATTTT,CASSYDKASTDTQYF
TRBV20-1,many,TRBD2,TRBJ2-3,TGCAGTGCTAGAGGTGGAGCGGGAACTAGCACAGATACGCAGTATTTT,CSARGGAGTSTDTQYF
TRBV12-3/TRBV12-4,NA,NA,TRBJ1-1,TGTGCCAGCAGTTTAGCGTTAGCTGAAGCTTTCTTT,CASSLALAEAFF
TRBV30,few,TRBD2,TRBJ2-5,TGTGCCTGGAGTGGTGGACTAGCAAGCGAGACCCAGTACTTC,CAWSGGLASETQYF
TRBV11-3,few,NA,TRBJ1-4,TGTGCCAGCTTACCCTCCCGGGCAACTAATGAAAAACTGTTTTTT,CASLPSRATNEKLFF
TRBV12-3/TRBV12-4,many,NA,TRBJ1-4,TGTGCCAGCAGTGCCCGAGGGGGTCGGCATGAAAAACTGTTTTTT,CASSARGGRHEKLFF
TRBV4-1,few,NA,TRBJ1-1,TGCGCCAGCAGCCAAGATGTGGGCAGGGAAGAAGCTTTCTTT,CASSQDVGREEAFF
TRBV9,many,NA,TRBJ2-2,TGTGCCAGCAGCGTAGGGACCGGGGAGCTGTTTTTT,CASSVGTGELFF
TRBV12-3/TRBV12-4,few,TRBD2,TRBJ2-5,TGTGCCAGCAGCACCACCGCGGCTAGCGGGAGGAGGAGCCAAGAGACCCAGTACTTC,CASSTTAASGRRSQETQYF
TRBV10-3,NA,NA,TRBJ2-2,TGTGCCATCAGTGCCGGGACTGCCGACACCGGGGAGCTGTTTTTT,CAISAGTADTGELFF
TRBV29-1,many,NA,TRBJ1-2,TGCAGCGTTGAAGTCCGACTTGGGGGCTACACCTTC,CSVEVRLGGYTF
TRBV5-5,many,NA,TRBJ1-5,TGTGCCAGCAGCTTGCAAGGACTAGGCGGGCCCCAGCATTTT,CASSLQGLGGPQHF
TRBV29-1,many,NA,TRBJ2-5,TGCAGCGTTGCGTGGTTGCTGGACAGTCAAGAGACCCAGTACTTC,CSVAWLLDSQETQYF
TRBV7-8,many,NA,TRBJ1-5,TGTGCCAGCAGCCATCCGGTAGTCGGTGGCAATCAGCCCCAGCATTTT,CASSHPVVGGNQPQHF
TRBV7-2,NA,NA,TRBJ2-5,TGTGCCAGCAGCTTCGTGCTTTCCGGCGAGACCCAGTACTTC,CASSFVLSGETQYF
TRBV6-2/TRBV6-3,many,NA,TRBJ2-1,TGTGCCAGCAGTCAGGGACTGATCAATGAGCAGTTCTTC,CASSQGLINEQFF
TRBV13,few,NA,TRBJ2-7,TGTGCCAGCAGCCCCCGAGGTAGCGGCTCCTACGAGCAGTACTTC,CASSPRGSGSYEQYF
TRBV29-1,many,NA,TRBJ1-2,TGCAGCGTTGAAGGGGGCAGGGCCTATGGCTACACCTTC,CSVEGGRAYGYTF
TRBV30,few,TRBD2,TRBJ2-4,TGTGCCTGGAGCTTGGTAGCGGGTCCCAAAAACATTCAGTACTTC,CAWSLVAGPKNIQYF
TRBV29-1,NA,NA,TRBJ2-1,TGCAGCGTTCCAGAGGCAGGGTCGAATGAGCAGTTCTTC,CSVPEAGSNEQFF
TRBV6-5,NA,NA,TRBJ2-6,TGTGCCAGCAGTTACTTGGCGGGGTCCAGCTCTGGGGCCAACGTCCTGACTTTC,CASSYLAGSSSGANVLTF
TRBV29-1,few,NA,TRBJ2-7,TGCAGCGTTTTCTACTACGAGCAGTACTTC,CSVFYYEQYF
TRBV20-1,NA,NA,TRBJ1-2,TGCAGTGCTAGAGATCAATACTGGGTCACTTATGGCTACACCTTC,CSARDQYWVTYGYTF
TRBV29-1,many,TRBD2,TRBJ2-2,TGCAGCGCCGGCCATACTAGCGGACCCGGGGAGCTGTTTTTT,CSAGHTSGPGELFF
TRBV14,NA,TRBD1,TRBJ2-1,TGTGCCAGCAGCCAAGAAGGCAGGGGGCGGGATGAGCAGTTCTTC,CASSQEGRGRDEQFF
TRBV5-5,NA,NA,TRBJ1-1,TGTGCCAGCAGCTTGGGAGGCGTTAGTGAAGCTTTCTTT,CASSLGGVSEAFF
TRBV7-2,many,NA,TRBJ1-4,TGTGCCAGCAGCCCCGAAGTTGGAGAACTGTTTTTT,CASSPEVGELFF
TRBV28,many,NA,TRBJ1-5,TGTGCCAGCAGCCTTATAGACGGATTCGCCCGACTGAGCAATCAGCCCCAGCATTTT,CASSLIDGFARLSNQPQHF
TRBV7-9,many,NA,TRBJ2-7,TGTGCCAGCAGCTTCAGGCAGGGTAGCTCCTACGAGCAGTACTTC,CASSFRQGSSYEQYF
TRBV5-1,many,NA,TRBJ2-1,TGCGCCAGCAGCCCTGGGTCCGGACTTTACAATGAGCAGTTCTTC,CASSPGSGLYNEQFF
TRBV11-2,NA,TRBD2,TRBJ2-3,TGTGCCAGCAGCCCCCCTAGCGGGAGGGCGGGTGATACGCAGTATTTT,CASSPPSGRAGDTQYF
TRBV20-1,few,NA,TRBJ2-4,TGCAGTGCCAACACAGGGAGCGGGGCAAGCATTCAGTACTTC,CSANTGSGASIQYF
TRBV12-3/TRBV12-4,many,NA,TRBJ2-5,TGTGCCAGCAGTCCCGAGGACCATCAAGAGACCCAGTACTTC,CASSPEDHQETQYF
TRBV30,NA,TRBD1,TRBJ1-6,TGTGCCTGGGACAGGGGCGAAGAGACCCTCCACTTT,CAWDRGEETLHF
TRBV10-3,NA,TRBD1,TRBJ1-1,TGTGCCATCAGGGACAGGGTCGGAACTGAAGCTTTCTTT,CAIRDRVGTEAFF
TRBV7-2,few,NA,TRBJ2-1,TGTGCCAGCAGCTTAAGAGGTCACCAGTTCTTC,CASSLRGHQFF
TRBV18,NA,TRBD1,TRBJ2-1,TGTGCCAGCTCACCTGGGACAGGGGACTACAATGAGCAGTTCTTC,CASSPGTGDYNEQFF
TRBV10-3,many,NA,TRBJ2-7,TGTGCCATCAGTGAGGGTATCTCCTACGAGCAGTACTTC,CAISEGISYEQYF
TRBV20-1,many,TRBD1,TRBJ1-1,TGCAGTGCTAGCGACAGGGAACTGGCTGAAGCTTTCTTT,CSASDRELAEAFF
TRBV7-9,few,NA,TRBJ2-3,TGTGCCAGCAGCTTTGGAGAAGGGAGAGATACGCAGTATTTT,CASSFGEGRDTQYF
TRBV7-2,many,TRBD1,TRBJ2-5,TGTGCCAGCAGCTCGAGACAGGGGGATGAGACCCAGTACTTC,CASSSRQGDETQYF